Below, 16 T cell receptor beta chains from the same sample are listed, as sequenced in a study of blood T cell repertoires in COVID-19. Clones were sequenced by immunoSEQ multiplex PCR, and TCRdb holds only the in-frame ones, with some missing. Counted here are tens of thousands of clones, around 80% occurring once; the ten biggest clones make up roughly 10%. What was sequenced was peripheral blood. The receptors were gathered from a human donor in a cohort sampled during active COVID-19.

The CDR3 nucleotides read TGTGCTAGTGGGGACAGGCCGACGTCCTATGGCTACACCTTC. The encoded protein is CASGDRPTSYGYTF. The chain recombines TRBV12-5 with TRBJ1-2; the match to TRBD1 covers 7 bases. Germline V gives CDR1 LGHNT, CDR2 FRNRAP. V was clipped by 6 bases and J by 4 bases; unmatched bases: 8. This CDR3 has 14 amino acids.

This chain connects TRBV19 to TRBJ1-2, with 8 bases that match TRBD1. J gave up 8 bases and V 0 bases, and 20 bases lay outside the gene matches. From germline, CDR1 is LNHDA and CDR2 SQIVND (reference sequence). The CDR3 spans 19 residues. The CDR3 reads CASSIDRRGVGQGRRGYTF. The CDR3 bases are TGTGCCAGTAGTATAGATCGGCGAGGGGTCGGACAGGGAAGACGGGGCTACACCTTC. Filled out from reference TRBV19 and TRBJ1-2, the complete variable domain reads DGGITQSPKYLFRKEGQNVTLSCEQNLNHDAMYWYRQDPGQGLRLIYYSQIVNDFQKGDIAEGYSVSREKKESFPLTVTSAQKNPTAFYLCASSIDRRGVGQGRRGYTFGSGTRLTVV.

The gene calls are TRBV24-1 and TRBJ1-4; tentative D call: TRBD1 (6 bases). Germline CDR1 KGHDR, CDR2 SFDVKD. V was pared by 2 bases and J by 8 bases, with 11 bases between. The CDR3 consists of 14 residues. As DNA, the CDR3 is TGTGCCACCAGTGATTCAGGGGCAAGGGAAAAACTGTTTTTT. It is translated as CATSDSGAREKLFF.

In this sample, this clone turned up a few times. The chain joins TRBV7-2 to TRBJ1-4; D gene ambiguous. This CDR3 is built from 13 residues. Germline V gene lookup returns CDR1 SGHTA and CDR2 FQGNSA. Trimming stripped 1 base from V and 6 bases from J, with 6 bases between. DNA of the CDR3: TGTGCCAGCAGCTTAGTGGCGGATGAAAAACTGTTTTTT. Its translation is CASSLVADEKLFF.

CDR3 loop: CSARTEIEQYF. The CDR3 nucleotides are TGCAGTGCGAGGACAGAAATCGAGCAGTACTTC. The chain is built from TRBV20-1 and TRBJ2-7, with a weak D call TRBD1 (6 bases). The CDR3 spans 11 residues. V was cut by 6 bases and J by 6 bases, with 12 bases left in between. Germline V gene lookup returns CDR1 DFQATT and CDR2 SNEGSKA (reference sequence).

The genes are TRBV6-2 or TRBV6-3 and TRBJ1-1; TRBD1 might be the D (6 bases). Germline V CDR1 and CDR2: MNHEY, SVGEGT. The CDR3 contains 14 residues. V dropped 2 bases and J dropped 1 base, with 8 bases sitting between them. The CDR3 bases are TGTGCCAGCAGTTACCAGGGGAGGAACACTGAAGCTTTCTTT. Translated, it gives CASSYQGRNTEAFF.

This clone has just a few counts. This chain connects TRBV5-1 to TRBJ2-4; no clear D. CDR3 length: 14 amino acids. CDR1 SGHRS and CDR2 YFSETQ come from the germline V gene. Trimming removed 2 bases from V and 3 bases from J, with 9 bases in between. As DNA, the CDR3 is TGCGCCAGCAGCTTAGGTGGGCTCAAAAACATTCAGTACTTC. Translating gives CASSLGGLKNIQYF.

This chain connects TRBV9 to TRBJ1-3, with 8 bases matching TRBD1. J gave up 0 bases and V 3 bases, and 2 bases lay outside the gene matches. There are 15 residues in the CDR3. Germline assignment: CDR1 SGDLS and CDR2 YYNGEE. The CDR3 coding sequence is TGTGCCAGCAGCGCGGACAGGGCCTCTGGAAACACCATATATTTT. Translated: CASSADRASGNTIYF.

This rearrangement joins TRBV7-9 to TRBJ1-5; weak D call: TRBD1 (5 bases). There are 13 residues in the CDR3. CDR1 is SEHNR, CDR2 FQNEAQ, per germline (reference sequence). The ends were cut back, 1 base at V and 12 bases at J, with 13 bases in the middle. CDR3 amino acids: CASSLGVPGGQHF. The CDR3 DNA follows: TGTGCCAGCAGCTTAGGAGTGCCGGGGGGCCAGCATTTT. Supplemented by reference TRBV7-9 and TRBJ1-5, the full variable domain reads DTGVSQNPRHKITKRGQNVTFRCDPISEHNRLYWYRQTLGQGPEFLTYFQNEAQLEKSRLLSDRFSAERPKGSFSTLEIQRTEQGDSAMYLCASSLGVPGGQHFGDGTRLSIL.

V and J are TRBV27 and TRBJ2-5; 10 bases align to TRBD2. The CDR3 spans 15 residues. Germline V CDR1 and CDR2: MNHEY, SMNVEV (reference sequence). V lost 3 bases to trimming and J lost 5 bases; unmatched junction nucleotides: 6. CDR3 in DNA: TGTGCCAGCAGTTTCGCTAGCGGGAGTCGGGAGACCCAGTACTTC. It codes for CASSFASGSRETQYF.

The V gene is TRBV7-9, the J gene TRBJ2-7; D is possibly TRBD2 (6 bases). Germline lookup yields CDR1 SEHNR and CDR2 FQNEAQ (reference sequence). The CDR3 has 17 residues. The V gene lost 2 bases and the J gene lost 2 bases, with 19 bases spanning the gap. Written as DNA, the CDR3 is TGTGCCAGCAGCTTATTCCCCTCCAGCCGGGGGACCTACGAGCAGTACTTC. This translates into CASSLFPSSRGTYEQYF. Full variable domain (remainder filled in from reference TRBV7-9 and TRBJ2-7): DTGVSQNPRHKITKRGQNVTFRCDPISEHNRLYWYRQTLGQGPEFLTYFQNEAQLEKSRLLSDRFSAERPKGSFSTLEIQRTEQGDSAMYLCASSLFPSSRGTYEQYFGPGTRLTVT.

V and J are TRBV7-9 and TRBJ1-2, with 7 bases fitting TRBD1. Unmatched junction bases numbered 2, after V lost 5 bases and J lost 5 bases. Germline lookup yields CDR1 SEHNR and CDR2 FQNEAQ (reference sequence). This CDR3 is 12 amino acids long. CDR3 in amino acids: CASSPGGYGYTF. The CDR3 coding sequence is TGTGCCAGCAGCCCAGGGGGGTATGGCTACACCTTC. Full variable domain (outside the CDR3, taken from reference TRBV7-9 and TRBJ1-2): DTGVSQNPRHKITKRGQNVTFRCDPISEHNRLYWYRQTLGQGPEFLTYFQNEAQLEKSRLLSDRFSAERPKGSFSTLEIQRTEQGDSAMYLCASSPGGYGYTFGSGTRLTVV.

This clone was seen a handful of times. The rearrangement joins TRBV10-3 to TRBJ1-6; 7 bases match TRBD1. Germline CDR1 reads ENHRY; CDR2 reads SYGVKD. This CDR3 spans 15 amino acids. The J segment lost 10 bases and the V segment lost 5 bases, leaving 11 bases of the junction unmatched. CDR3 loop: CAISQPGQSVSPLHF. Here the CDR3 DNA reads TGTGCCATCAGTCAACCGGGACAGTCCGTCTCACCCCTCCACTTT.

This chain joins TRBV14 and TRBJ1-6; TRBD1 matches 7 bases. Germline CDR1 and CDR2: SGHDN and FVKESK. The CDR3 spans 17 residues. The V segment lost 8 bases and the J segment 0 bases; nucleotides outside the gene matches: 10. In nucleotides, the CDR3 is TGTGCCAGCGAAGGGGGCAGTCTAAACTCCTATAATTCACCCCTCCACTTT. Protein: CASEGGSLNSYNSPLHF.

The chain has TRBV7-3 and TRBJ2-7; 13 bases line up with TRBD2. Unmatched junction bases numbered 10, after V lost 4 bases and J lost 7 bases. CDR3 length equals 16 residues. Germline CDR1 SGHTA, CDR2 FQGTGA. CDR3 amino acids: CASSCPLAGGPKEQYF. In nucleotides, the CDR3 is TGTGCCAGCAGCTGCCCACTAGCGGGAGGGCCTAAAGAGCAGTACTTC.

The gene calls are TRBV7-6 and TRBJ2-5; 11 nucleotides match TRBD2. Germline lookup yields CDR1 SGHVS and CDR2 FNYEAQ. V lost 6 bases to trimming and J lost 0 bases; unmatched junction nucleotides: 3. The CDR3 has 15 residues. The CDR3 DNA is TGTGCCAGCAGTCGGACTAGCGGGTACCAAGAGACCCAGTACTTC. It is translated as CASSRTSGYQETQYF. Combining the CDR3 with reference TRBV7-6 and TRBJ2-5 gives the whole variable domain GAGVSQSPRYKVTKRGQDVALRCDPISGHVSLYWYRQALGQGPEFLTYFNYEAQQDKSGLPNDRFSAERPEGSISTLTIQRTEQRDSAMYRCASSRTSGYQETQYFGPGTRLLVL.